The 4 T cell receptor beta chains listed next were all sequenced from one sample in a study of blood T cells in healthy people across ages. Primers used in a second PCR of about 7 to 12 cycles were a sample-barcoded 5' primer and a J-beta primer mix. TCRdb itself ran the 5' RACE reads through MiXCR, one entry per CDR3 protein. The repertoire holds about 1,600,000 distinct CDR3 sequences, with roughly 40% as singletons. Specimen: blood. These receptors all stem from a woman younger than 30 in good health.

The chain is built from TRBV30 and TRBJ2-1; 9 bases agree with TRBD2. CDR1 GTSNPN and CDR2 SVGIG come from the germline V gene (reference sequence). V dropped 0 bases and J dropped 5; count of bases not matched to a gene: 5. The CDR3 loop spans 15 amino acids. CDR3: CAWSVDLAGNNEQFF. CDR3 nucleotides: TGTGCCTGGAGTGTAGACCTAGCGGGAAACAATGAGCAGTTCTTC.

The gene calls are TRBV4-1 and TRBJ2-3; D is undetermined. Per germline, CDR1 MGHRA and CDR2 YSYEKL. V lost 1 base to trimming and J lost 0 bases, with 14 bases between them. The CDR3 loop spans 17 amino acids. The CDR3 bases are TGCGCCAGCAGCCAAGGCCCAGGCGGTACTAGCACAGATACGCAGTATTTT. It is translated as CASSQGPGGTSTDTQYF.

The CDR3 sequence is CASSLRDSLTYEQYF. In DNA, the CDR3 is TGTGCCAGCAGCCTCCGGGACAGTTTGACCTACGAGCAGTACTTC. The V and J genes are TRBV7-8 and TRBJ2-4; 7 nucleotides line up with TRBD1. The J call may be in error: the DNA end matches TRBJ2-7 better. The CDR3 contains 15 residues. Germline CDR1 is SGHVS and CDR2 is FQNEAQ.

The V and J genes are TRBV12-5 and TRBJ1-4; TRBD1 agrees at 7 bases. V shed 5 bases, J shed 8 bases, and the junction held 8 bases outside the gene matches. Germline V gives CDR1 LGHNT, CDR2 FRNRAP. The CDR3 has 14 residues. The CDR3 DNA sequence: TGTGCTAGTGGTCCAGGGGGGCCCACCGAAAAACTGTTTTTT. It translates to CASGPGGPTEKLFF.